The 10 T cell receptor beta chains below come from one sample, sequenced in a study of blood T cell repertoires in COVID-19. Clones were sequenced by immunoSEQ multiplex PCR, and TCRdb holds only the in-frame ones, with some missing. This sample carries approximately 250,000 clones, roughly 87% of them seen once, and the ten largest clones take around 0.92%. Specimen: PBMCs or T cells enriched from blood (not recorded which). These TCRs come from a woman under 40 who had recovered from COVID-19.

This chain uses TRBV7-3 with TRBJ1-2, with D possibly matching TRBD1 (5 bases). Trimming cost V 5 bases and J 4 bases, with 14 bases left between them. CDR1 SGHTA and CDR2 FQGTGA come from the germline V gene. The CDR3 is made up of 14 amino acids. The CDR3 region is CASSKGPSAYGYTF. The CDR3 nucleotides are TGTGCCAGCAGCAAGGGGCCTTCCGCCTATGGCTACACCTTC.

This clone has just a few counts. V gene TRBV11-1 combines with J gene TRBJ1-5; D possibly corresponds to TRBD1 (5 bases). Germline CDR1 is SGHAT and CDR2 is FQDESV (reference sequence). The ends were cut back, 8 bases at V and 5 bases at J, with 13 bases in the middle. This CDR3 comprises 13 residues. Written as DNA, the CDR3 is TGTGCCAGCTCGGGGGGTTCGGATCAGCCCCAGCATTTT. Translation: CASSGGSDQPQHF.

This chain uses TRBV27 with TRBJ2-3, with 9 bases fitting TRBD2. V lost 4 bases and J lost 4; bases outside the gene matches: 9. The CDR3 consists of 16 residues. Germline values: CDR1 MNHEY, CDR2 SMNVEV (reference sequence). The CDR3 DNA is TGTGCCAGCAGTTCCGAGACTAGCGGAGCTGCAGATACGCAGTATTTT. It yields the protein CASSSETSGAADTQYF.

The genes are TRBV7-6 and TRBJ2-1; possibly TRBD2 for D (5 bases). The germline CDR1 and CDR2 sequences are SGHVS and FNYEAQ. This CDR3 is 14 amino acids long. V lost 10 bases, J lost 0 bases, and 13 bases lay in between. The CDR3 nucleotides read TGTGCCACCGTCGAGGGCCTCTCCTACAATGAGCAGTTCTTC. It specifies CATVEGLSYNEQFF.

This chain uses TRBV7-2 with TRBJ1-3; 7 nucleotides line up with TRBD1. Per the germline V gene, CDR1 is SGHTA and CDR2 is FQGNSA. The CDR3 is 19 residues long. Trimming removed 5 bases from V and 2 bases from J; junction bases left unmatched: 18. CDR3 nucleotides: TGTGCCAGCAGCCTTCCCCCCCGCCCGACAGGGAGAACTGGAAACACCATATATTTT. Protein product: CASSLPPRPTGRTGNTIYF.

The chain combines TRBV24-1 with TRBJ2-2, with 11 bases matching TRBD2. Germline V gene sequence: CDR1 KGHDR, CDR2 SFDVKD. The V segment lost 6 bases and the J segment 6 bases; nucleotides outside the gene matches: 2. This CDR3 spans 14 amino acids. CDR3 residues: CATSLAGGSGELFF. The DNA of the CDR3 is TGTGCCACCAGTCTAGCGGGAGGATCCGGGGAGCTGTTTTTT.

The J gene is TRBJ2-2, the V gene TRBV18, with D hard to call. CDR1 KGHSH and CDR2 LQKENI come from the germline V gene. The length of the CDR3 is 13 residues. V lost 5 bases to trimming and J lost 6 bases, with 10 bases between them. CDR3 residues: CASSTSPSGELFF. The CDR3 nucleotides read TGTGCCAGCTCAACCAGTCCCTCCGGGGAGCTGTTTTTT.

The J gene is TRBJ2-1, the V gene TRBV24-1; TRBD2 matches 10 bases. The V gene's germline CDR1 is KGHDR and CDR2 SFDVKD. V lost 6 bases to trimming and J lost 8 bases; unmatched junction nucleotides: 9. The CDR3 is 15 amino acids. The CDR3 is CATSIGTSDVDEQFF. As DNA, the CDR3 is TGTGCCACCAGTATCGGGACTAGCGACGTTGATGAGCAGTTCTTC.

The table lists this clone with a count of one. V usage is TRBV7-9 and J usage is TRBJ2-2; D may be TRBD2 (6 bases). The germline CDR1 and CDR2 sequences are SEHNR and FQNEAQ (reference sequence). The V end lost 0 bases, the J end lost 4 bases, and 12 bases lay between the germline ends. This CDR3 comprises 16 residues. DNA of the CDR3: TGTGCCAGCAGCTTAGCACGCGGGGCTGGCACCGGGGAGCTGTTTTTT. Translation: CASSLARGAGTGELFF.

This clone occurred a few times. The V and J genes are TRBV29-1 and TRBJ1-1; D remains unclear. CDR3 size: 13 residues. Trimming removed 6 bases from V and 1 base from J, with 12 bases in between. Germline V gives CDR1 SQVTM, CDR2 ANQGSEA. The CDR3 region has the DNA TGCAGCGTCGTTCTAATGTCGAACACTGAAGCTTTCTTT. It encodes CSVVLMSNTEAFF. Supplemented by reference TRBV29-1 and TRBJ1-1, the full variable domain reads SAVISQKPSRDICQRGTSLTIQCQVDSQVTMMFWYRQQPGQSLTLIATANQGSEATYESGFVIDKFPISRPNLTFSTLTVSNMSPEDSSIYLCSVVLMSNTEAFFGQGTRLTVV.